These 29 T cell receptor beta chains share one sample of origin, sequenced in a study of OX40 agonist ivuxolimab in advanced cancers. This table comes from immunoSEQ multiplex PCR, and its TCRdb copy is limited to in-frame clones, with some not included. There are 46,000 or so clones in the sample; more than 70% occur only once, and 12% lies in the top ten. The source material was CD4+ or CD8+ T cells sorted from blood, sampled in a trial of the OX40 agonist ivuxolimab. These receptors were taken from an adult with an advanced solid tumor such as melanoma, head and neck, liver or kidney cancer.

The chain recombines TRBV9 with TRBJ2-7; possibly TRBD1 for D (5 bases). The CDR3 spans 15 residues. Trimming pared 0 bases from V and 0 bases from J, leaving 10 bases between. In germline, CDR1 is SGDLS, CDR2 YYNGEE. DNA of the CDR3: TGTGCCAGCAGCGTAGCGGTTGACAGCTCCTACGAGCAGTACTTC. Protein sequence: CASSVAVDSSYEQYF.

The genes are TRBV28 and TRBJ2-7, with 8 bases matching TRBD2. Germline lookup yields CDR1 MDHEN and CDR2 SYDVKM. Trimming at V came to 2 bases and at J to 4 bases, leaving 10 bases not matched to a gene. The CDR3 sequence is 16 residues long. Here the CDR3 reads CASSLGSGGPDYEQYF. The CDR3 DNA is TGTGCCAGCAGTTTAGGATCGGGAGGGCCGGATTACGAGCAGTACTTC.

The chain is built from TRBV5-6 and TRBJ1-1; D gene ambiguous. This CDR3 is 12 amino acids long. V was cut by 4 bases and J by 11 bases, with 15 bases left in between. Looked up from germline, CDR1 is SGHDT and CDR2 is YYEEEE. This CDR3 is CASSIDPARAFF. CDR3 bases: TGTGCCAGCAGCATTGACCCGGCCAGGGCTTTCTTT.

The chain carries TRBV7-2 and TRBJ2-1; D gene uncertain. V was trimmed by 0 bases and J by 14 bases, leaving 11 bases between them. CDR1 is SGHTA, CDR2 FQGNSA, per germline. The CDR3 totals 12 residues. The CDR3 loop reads CASSLADWWEFF. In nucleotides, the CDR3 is TGTGCCAGCAGCTTAGCGGATTGGTGGGAGTTCTTC.

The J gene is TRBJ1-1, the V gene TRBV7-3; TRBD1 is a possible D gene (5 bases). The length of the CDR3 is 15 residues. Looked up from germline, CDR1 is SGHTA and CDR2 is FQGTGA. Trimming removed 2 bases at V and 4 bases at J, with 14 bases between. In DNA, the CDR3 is TGTGCCAGCAGCTTAGGGGGAGGGGCCGGCACTGAAGCTTTCTTT. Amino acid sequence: CASSLGGGAGTEAFF. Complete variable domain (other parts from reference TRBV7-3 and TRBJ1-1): GAGVSQTPSNKVTEKGKYVELRCDPISGHTALYWYRQSLGQGPEFLIYFQGTGAADDSGLPNDRFFAVRPEGSVSTLKIQRTERGDSAVYLCASSLGGGAGTEAFFGQGTRLTVV.

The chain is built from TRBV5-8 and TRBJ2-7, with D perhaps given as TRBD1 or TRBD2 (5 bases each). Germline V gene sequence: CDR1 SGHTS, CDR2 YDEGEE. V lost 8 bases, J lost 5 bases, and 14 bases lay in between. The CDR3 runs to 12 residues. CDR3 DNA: TGTGCCAGAATGTGCAGGGAGCACGAGCAGTACTTC. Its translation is CARMCREHEQYF.

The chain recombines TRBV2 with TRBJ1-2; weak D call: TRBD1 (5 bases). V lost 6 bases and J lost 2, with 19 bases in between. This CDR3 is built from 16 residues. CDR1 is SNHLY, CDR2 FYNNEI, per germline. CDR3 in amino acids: CASSQGGAKYNYGYTF. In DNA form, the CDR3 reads TGTGCCAGCAGCCAAGGAGGGGCAAAGTACAACTATGGCTACACCTTC.

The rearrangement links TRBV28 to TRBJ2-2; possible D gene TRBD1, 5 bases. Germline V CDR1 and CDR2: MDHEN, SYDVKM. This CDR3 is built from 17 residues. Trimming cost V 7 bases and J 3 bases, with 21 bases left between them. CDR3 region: CASTNKRPGKYTGELFF. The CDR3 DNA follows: TGTGCCAGCACTAATAAAAGACCAGGGAAATACACCGGGGAGCTGTTTTTT.

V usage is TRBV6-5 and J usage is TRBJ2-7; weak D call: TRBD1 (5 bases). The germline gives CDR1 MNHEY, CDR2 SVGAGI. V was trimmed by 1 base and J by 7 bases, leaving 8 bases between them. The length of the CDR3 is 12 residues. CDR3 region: CASSYFRAEQYF. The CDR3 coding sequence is TGTGCCAGCAGTTACTTCAGGGCTGAGCAGTACTTC.

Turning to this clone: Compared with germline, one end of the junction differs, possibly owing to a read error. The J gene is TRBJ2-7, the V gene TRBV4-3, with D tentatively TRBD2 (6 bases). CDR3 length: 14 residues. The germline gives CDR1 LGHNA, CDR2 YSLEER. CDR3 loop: CASSHGTGTYGQYF. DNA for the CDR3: TGCGCCAGCAGCCATGGGACTGGCACCTACGGGCAGTACTTC.

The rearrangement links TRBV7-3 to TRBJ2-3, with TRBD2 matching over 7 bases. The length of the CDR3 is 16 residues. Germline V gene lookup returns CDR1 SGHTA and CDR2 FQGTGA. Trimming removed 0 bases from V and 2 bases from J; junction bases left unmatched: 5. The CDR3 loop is CASSLTGGGLTDTQYF. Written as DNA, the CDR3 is TGTGCCAGCAGCTTAACGGGCGGGGGACTCACAGATACGCAGTATTTT. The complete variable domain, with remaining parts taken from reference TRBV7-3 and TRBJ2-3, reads GAGVSQTPSNKVTEKGKYVELRCDPISGHTALYWYRQSLGQGPEFLIYFQGTGAADDSGLPNDRFFAVRPEGSVSTLKIQRTERGDSAVYLCASSLTGGGLTDTQYFGPGTRLTVL.

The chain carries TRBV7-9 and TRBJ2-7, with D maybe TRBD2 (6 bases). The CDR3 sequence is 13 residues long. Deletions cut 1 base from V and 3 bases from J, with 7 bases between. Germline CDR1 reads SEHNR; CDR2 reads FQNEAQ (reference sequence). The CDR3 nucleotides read TGTGCCAGCAGCTTAGGACTAGACTACGAGCAGTACTTC. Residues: CASSLGLDYEQYF.

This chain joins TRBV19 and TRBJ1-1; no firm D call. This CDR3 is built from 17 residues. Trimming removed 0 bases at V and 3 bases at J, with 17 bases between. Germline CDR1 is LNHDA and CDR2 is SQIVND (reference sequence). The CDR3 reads CASSIDSSWGWHTEAFF. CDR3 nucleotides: TGTGCCAGTAGTATAGATAGTTCGTGGGGTTGGCACACTGAAGCTTTCTTT. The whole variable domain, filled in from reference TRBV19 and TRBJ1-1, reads DGGITQSPKYLFRKEGQNVTLSCEQNLNHDAMYWYRQDPGQGLRLIYYSQIVNDFQKGDIAEGYSVSREKKESFPLTVTSAQKNPTAFYLCASSIDSSWGWHTEAFFGQGTRLTVV.

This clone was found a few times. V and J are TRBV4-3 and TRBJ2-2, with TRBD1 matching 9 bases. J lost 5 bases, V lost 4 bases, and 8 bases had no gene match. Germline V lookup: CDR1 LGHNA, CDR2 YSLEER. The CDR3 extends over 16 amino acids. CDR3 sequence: CASSPTGGSWTGELFF. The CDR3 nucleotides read TGCGCCAGCAGCCCAACAGGGGGCTCGTGGACCGGGGAGCTGTTTTTT.

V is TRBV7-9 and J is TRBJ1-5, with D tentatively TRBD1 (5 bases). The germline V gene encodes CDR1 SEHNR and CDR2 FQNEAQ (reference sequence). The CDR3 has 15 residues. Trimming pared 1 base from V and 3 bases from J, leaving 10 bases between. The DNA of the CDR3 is TGTGCCAGCAGCTTAGACGGGGCGGACAATCAGCCCCAGCATTTT. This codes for CASSLDGADNQPQHF. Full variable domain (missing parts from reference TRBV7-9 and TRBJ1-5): DTGVSQNPRHKITKRGQNVTFRCDPISEHNRLYWYRQTLGQGPEFLTYFQNEAQLEKSRLLSDRFSAERPKGSFSTLEIQRTEQGDSAMYLCASSLDGADNQPQHFGDGTRLSIL.

DNA for the CDR3: TGTGCCAGCAGCTCGACCCCTAATGAAAAACTGTTTTTT. Its protein is CASSSTPNEKLFF. V is TRBV5-4 and J is TRBJ1-4; no reliable D call. V was clipped by 3 bases and J by 3 bases, with 6 bases between them. CDR1 is SGHNT and CDR2 is YYREEE in the germline V gene (reference sequence). This CDR3 has 13 amino acids.

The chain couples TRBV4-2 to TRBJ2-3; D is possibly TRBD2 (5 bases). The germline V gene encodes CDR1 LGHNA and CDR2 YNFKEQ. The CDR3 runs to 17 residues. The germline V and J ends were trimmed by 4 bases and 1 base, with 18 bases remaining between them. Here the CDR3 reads CASSRKMEVRGTDTQYF. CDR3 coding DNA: TGTGCCAGCAGCCGAAAAATGGAGGTCCGGGGCACAGATACGCAGTATTTT.

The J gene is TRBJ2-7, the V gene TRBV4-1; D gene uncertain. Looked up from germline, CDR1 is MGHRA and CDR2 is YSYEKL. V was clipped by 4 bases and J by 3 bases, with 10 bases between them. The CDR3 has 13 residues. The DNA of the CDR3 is TGCGCCAGCAGCCGCAGTTTCGGCTACGAGCAGTACTTC. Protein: CASSRSFGYEQYF.

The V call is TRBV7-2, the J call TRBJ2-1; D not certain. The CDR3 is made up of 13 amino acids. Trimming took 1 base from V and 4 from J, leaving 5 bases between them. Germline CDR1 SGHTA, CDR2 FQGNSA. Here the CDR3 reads CASSLGSYNEQFF. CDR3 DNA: TGTGCCAGCAGCTTAGGGAGTTACAATGAGCAGTTCTTC.

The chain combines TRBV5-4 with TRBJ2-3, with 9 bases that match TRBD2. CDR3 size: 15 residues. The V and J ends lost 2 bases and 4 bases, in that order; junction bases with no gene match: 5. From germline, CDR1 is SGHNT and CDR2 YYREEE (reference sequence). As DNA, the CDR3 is TGTGCCAGCAGCTTCGGCGGGGGGGGGCCAGATACGCAGTATTTT. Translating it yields CASSFGGGGPDTQYF.

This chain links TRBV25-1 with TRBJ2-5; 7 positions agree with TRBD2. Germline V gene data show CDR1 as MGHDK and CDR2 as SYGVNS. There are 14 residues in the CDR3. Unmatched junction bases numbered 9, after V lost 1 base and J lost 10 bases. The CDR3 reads CASSESSAGVDQYF. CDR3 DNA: TGTGCCAGCAGTGAATCATCGGCGGGAGTAGACCAGTACTTC.

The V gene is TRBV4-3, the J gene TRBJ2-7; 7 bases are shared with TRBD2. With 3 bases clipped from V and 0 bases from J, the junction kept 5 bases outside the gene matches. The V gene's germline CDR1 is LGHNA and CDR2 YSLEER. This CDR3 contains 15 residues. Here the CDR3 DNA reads TGCGCCAGCAGCCACTCGACTAGCTCCTCCTACGAGCAGTACTTC. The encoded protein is CASSHSTSSSYEQYF.

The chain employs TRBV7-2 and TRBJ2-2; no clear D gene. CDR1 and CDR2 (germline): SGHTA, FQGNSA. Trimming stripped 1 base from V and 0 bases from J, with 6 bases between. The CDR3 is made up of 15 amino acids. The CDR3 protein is CASSLGSPNTGELFF. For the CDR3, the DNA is TGTGCCAGCAGCTTAGGGTCCCCGAACACCGGGGAGCTGTTTTTT.

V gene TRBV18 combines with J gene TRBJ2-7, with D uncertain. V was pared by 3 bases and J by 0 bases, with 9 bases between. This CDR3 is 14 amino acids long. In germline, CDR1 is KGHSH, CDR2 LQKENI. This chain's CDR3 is CASSPFENSYEQYF. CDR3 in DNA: TGTGCCAGCTCACCGTTCGAGAACTCCTACGAGCAGTACTTC. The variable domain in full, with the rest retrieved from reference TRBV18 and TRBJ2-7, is NAGVMQNPRHLVRRRGQEARLRCSPMKGHSHVYWYRQLPEEGLKFMVYLQKENIIDESGMPKERFSAEFPKEGPSILRIQQVVRGDSAAYFCASSPFENSYEQYFGPGTRLTVT.

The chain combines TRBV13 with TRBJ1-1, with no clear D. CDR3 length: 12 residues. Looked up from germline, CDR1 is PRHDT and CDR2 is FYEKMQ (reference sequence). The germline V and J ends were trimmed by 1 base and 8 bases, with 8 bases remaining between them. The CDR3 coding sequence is TGTGCCAGCAGCTTAGTGGTTTCCGAAGCTTTCTTT. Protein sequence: CASSLVVSEAFF. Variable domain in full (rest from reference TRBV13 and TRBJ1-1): AAGVIQSPRHLIKEKRETATLKCYPIPRHDTVYWYQQGPGQDPQFLISFYEKMQSDKGSIPDRFSAQQFSDYHSELNMSSLELGDSALYFCASSLVVSEAFFGQGTRLTVV.

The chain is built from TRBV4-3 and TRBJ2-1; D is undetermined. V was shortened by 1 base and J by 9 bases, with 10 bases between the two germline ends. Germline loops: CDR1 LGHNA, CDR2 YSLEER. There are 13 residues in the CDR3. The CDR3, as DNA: TGCGCCAGCAGCCAAGGACCCGAGCGTGAGCAGTTCTTC. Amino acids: CASSQGPEREQFF.

The CDR3 region has the DNA TGTGCCAGCAGTTTAATGGCAGGGATTGCTCAGCCCCAGCATTTT. It yields the protein CASSLMAGIAQPQHF. The chain employs TRBV27 and TRBJ1-5, with D perhaps TRBD1 (5 bases). The germline V gene has CDR1 MNHEY and CDR2 SMNVEV (reference sequence). The CDR3 runs 15 residues. Between the trimmed V and J ends, which lost 2 bases and 6 bases, there was a span of 14 bases.

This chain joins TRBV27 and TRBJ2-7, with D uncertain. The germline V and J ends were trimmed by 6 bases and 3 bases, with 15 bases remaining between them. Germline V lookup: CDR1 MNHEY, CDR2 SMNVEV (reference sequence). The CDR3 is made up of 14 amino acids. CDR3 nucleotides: TGTGCCAGCAGCCCGGAGACATGGAGCTACGAGCAGTACTTC. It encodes CASSPETWSYEQYF.

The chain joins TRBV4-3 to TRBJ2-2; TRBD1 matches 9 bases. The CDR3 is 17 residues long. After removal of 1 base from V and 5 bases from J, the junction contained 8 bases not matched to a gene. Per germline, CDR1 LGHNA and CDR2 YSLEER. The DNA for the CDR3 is TGCGCCAGCAGCCAAGGTGGACAGGGGCAGGTAACCGGGGAGCTGTTTTTT. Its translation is CASSQGGQGQVTGELFF.